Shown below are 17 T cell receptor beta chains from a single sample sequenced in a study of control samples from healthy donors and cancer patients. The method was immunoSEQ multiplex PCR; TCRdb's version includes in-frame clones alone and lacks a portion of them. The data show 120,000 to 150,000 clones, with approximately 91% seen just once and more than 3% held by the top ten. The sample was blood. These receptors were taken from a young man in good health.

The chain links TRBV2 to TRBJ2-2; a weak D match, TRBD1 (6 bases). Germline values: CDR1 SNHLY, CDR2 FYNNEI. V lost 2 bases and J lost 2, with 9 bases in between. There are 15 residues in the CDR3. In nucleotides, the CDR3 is TGTGCCAGCAGTGAAATCAGGGGCAACACCGGGGAGCTGTTTTTT. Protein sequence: CASSEIRGNTGELFF.

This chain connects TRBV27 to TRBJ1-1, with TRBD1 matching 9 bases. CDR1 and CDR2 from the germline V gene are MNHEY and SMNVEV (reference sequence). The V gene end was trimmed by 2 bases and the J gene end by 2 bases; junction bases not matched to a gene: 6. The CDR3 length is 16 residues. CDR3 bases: TGTGCCAGCAGTTTAAATCAACAGGGGGCTAACACTGAAGCTTTCTTT. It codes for CASSLNQQGANTEAFF.

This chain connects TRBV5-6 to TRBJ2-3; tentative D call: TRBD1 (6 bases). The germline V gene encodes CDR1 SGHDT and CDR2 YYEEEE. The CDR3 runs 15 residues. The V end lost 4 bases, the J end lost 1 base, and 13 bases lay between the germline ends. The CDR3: CASSLRTVGTDTQYF. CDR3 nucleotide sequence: TGTGCCAGCAGCCTTAGGACAGTTGGCACAGATACGCAGTATTTT.

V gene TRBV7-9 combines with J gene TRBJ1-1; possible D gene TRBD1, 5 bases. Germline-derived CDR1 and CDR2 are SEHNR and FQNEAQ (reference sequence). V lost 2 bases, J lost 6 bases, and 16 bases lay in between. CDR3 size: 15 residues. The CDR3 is CASSLLLSGDAEAFF. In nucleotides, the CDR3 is TGTGCCAGCAGCTTATTATTATCGGGGGACGCTGAAGCTTTCTTT. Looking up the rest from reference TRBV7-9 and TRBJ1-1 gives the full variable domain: DTGVSQNPRHKITKRGQNVTFRCDPISEHNRLYWYRQTLGQGPEFLTYFQNEAQLEKSRLLSDRFSAERPKGSFSTLEIQRTEQGDSAMYLCASSLLLSGDAEAFFGQGTRLTVV.

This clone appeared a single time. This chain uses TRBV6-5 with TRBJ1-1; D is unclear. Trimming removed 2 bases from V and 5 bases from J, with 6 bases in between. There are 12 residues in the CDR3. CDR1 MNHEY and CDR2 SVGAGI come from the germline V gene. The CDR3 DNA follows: TGTGCCAGCAGTTACCGAGATACTGAAGCTTTCTTT. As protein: CASSYRDTEAFF.

The CDR3: CASSSPGTGYGYTF. The CDR3 DNA reads as TGTGCCAGCAGTTCCCCCGGGACAGGCTATGGCTACACCTTC. V usage is TRBV27 and J usage is TRBJ1-2; 8 positions match TRBD1. This CDR3 spans 14 amino acids. Germline CDR1 and CDR2: MNHEY and SMNVEV (reference sequence). V was pared by 4 bases and J by 4 bases, with 5 bases of the junction left unmatched.

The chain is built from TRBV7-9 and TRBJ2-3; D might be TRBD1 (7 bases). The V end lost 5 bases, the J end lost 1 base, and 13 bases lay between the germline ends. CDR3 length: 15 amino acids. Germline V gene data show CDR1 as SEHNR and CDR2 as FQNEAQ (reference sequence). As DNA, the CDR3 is TGTGCCAGCAGCGCGGGACAGCCTGGCACAGATACGCAGTATTTT. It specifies CASSAGQPGTDTQYF.

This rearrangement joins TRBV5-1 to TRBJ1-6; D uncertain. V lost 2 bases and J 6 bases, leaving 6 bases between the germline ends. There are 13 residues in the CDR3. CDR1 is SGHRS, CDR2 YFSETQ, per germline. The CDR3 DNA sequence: TGCGCCAGCAGCTTAAGGGCTAATTCACCCCTCCACTTT. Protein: CASSLRANSPLHF.

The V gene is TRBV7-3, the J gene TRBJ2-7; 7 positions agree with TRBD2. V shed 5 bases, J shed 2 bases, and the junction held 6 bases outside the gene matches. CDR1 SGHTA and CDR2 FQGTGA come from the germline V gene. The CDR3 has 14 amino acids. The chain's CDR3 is CASSPMGGPYEQYF. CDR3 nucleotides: TGTGCCAGCAGCCCTATGGGAGGGCCCTACGAGCAGTACTTC.

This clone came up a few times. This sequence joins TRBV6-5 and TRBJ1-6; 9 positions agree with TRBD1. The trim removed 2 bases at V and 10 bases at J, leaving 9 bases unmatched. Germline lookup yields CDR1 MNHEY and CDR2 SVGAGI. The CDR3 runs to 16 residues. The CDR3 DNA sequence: TGTGCCAGCAGTTACCCACGGGGACAGGGAACCTCACCCCTCCACTTT. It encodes CASSYPRGQGTSPLHF.

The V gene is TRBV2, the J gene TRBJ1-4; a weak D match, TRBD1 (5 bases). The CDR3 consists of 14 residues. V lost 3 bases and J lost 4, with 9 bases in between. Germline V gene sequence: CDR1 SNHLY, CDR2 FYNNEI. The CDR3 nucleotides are TGTGCCAGCAGTGATTACGGGGGTAATGAAAAACTGTTTTTT. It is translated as CASSDYGGNEKLFF.

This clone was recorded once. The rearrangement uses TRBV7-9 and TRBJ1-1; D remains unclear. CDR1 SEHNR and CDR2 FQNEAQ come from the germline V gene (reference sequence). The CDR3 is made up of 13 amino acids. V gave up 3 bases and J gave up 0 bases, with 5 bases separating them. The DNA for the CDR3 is TGTGCCAGCAGCTTTTTGCTGAACACTGAAGCTTTCTTT. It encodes CASSFLLNTEAFF. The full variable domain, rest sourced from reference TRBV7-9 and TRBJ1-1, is DTGVSQNPRHKITKRGQNVTFRCDPISEHNRLYWYRQTLGQGPEFLTYFQNEAQLEKSRLLSDRFSAERPKGSFSTLEIQRTEQGDSAMYLCASSFLLNTEAFFGQGTRLTVV.

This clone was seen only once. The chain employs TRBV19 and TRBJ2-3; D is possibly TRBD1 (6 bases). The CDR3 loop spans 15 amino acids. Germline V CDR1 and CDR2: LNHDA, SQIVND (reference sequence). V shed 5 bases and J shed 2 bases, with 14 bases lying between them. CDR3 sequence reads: CASSDEDSLTDTQYF. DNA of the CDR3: TGTGCCAGTAGTGATGAGGACAGCCTCACAGATACGCAGTATTTT.

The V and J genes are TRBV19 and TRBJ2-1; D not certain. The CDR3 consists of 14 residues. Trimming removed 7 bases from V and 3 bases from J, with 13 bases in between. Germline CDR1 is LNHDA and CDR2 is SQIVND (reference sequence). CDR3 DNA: TGTGCCAGTACCCTTGACTGGAACTACAATGAGCAGTTCTTC. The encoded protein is CASTLDWNYNEQFF.

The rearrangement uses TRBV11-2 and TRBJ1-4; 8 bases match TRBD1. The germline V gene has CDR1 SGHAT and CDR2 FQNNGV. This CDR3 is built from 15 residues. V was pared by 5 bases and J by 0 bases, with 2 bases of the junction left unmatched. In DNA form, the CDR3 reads TGTGCCAGCAGCAAGGACAGGGCAACTAATGAAAAACTGTTTTTT. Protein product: CASSKDRATNEKLFF.

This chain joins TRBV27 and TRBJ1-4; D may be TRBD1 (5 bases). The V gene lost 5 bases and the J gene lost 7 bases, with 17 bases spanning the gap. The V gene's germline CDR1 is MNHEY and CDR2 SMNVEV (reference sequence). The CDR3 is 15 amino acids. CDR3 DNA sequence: TGTGCCAGCAGTCCAAACAGCCCCGGGGGTGAAAAACTGTTTTTT. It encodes CASSPNSPGGEKLFF. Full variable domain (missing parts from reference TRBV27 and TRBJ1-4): EAQVTQNPRYLITVTGKKLTVTCSQNMNHEYMSWYRQDPGLGLRQIYYSMNVEVTDKGDVPEGYKVSRKEKRNFPLILESPSPNQTSLYFCASSPNSPGGEKLFFGSGTQLSVL.

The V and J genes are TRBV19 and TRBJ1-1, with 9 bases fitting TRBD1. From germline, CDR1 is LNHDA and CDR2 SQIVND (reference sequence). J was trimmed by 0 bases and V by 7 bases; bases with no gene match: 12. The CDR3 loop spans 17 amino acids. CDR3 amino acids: CASNPGTGLFVNTEAFF. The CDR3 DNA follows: TGTGCCAGTAACCCCGGGACAGGGCTTTTTGTGAACACTGAAGCTTTCTTT.